Listed here are 21 T cell receptor beta chains from one sample, sequenced in a study of shared clonotypes between healthy human individuals. Naive CD8 isolation took CD45RO-negative cells positively selected for CCR7 and excluded terminally differentiated effector memory CD45RA+ cells. Measured with immunoSEQ multiplex PCR; TCRdb has only the in-frame clones, and not every one. The sample shows about 870,000 clones, more than 85% of them seen only once. The sample consisted of naive CD8+ T cells sorted from blood. These receptors were collected from a man aged 30 to 39 in good health.

This clone was counted a few times. The chain links TRBV5-6 to TRBJ1-2; no reliable D call. The CDR3 is 15 amino acids. Trimming left V 2 bases short and J 8 bases short, with 19 bases between. CDR1 is SGHDT, CDR2 YYEEEE, per germline. CDR3 nucleotides: TGTGCCAGCAGCTTCGGGTCATGGACGGGAAACGGCTACACCTTC. Its translation is CASSFGSWTGNGYTF.

The chain couples TRBV28 to TRBJ2-7; D is unclear. Trimming took 6 bases from V and 8 from J, leaving 14 bases between them. The germline V gene has CDR1 MDHEN and CDR2 SYDVKM. CDR3 length: 12 amino acids. CDR3 DNA: TGTGCCAGCAGCCTGGATATAGGACAGCAGTACTTC. This encodes CASSLDIGQQYF. The full variable domain, with the rest looked up from reference TRBV28 and TRBJ2-7, is DVKVTQSSRYLVKRTGEKVFLECVQDMDHENMFWYRQDPGLGLRLIYFSYDVKMKEKGDIPEGYSVSREKKERFSLILESASTNQTSMYLCASSLDIGQQYFGPGTRLTVT.

Regarding this clone: The sample has other DNA sequences that encode this CDR3 too. The chain carries TRBV7-6 and TRBJ2-7; TRBD1 matches 7 bases. Germline loops: CDR1 SGHVS, CDR2 FNYEAQ. CDR3 length equals 14 residues. V lost 4 bases to trimming and J lost 0 bases; unmatched junction nucleotides: 3. The CDR3, as DNA: TGTGCCAGCAGCTACCGGGACAGCTCCTACGAGCAGTACTTC. As protein: CASSYRDSSYEQYF.

The chain joins TRBV27 to TRBJ1-4; TRBD1 might be the D (5 bases). The germline CDR1 and CDR2 sequences are MNHEY and SMNVEV (reference sequence). CDR3 length: 16 amino acids. Trimming pared 1 base from V and 6 bases from J, leaving 15 bases between. The CDR3 DNA sequence: TGTGCCAGCAGTTTATTATCGGACACTGGAGATGAAAAACTGTTTTTT. Residues: CASSLLSDTGDEKLFF.

The rearrangement joins TRBV7-9 to TRBJ2-1; D might be TRBD2 (5 bases). The V gene's germline CDR1 is SEHNR and CDR2 FQNEAQ (reference sequence). Trimming left V 5 bases short and J 1 base short, with 12 bases between. This CDR3 contains 15 residues. The CDR3 protein is CASSHKRQSYNEQFF. The CDR3 DNA follows: TGTGCCAGCAGCCACAAGCGGCAATCCTACAATGAGCAGTTCTTC. Full variable domain (outside the CDR3, taken from reference TRBV7-9 and TRBJ2-1): DTGVSQNPRHKITKRGQNVTFRCDPISEHNRLYWYRQTLGQGPEFLTYFQNEAQLEKSRLLSDRFSAERPKGSFSTLEIQRTEQGDSAMYLCASSHKRQSYNEQFFGPGTRLTVL.

This chain links TRBV7-2 with TRBJ2-1; the D is unclear. Germline V CDR1 and CDR2: SGHTA, FQGNSA. CDR3 length: 12 residues. The V and J ends lost 5 bases and 6 bases respectively, with 8 bases between them. The chain's CDR3 is CASSISGNEQFF. In nucleotides, the CDR3 is TGTGCCAGCAGCATTTCGGGCAATGAGCAGTTCTTC.

The rearrangement links TRBV7-9 to TRBJ2-3, with TRBD2 matching 12 bases. CDR1 and CDR2 (germline): SEHNR, FQNEAQ (reference sequence). Trimming cost V 8 bases and J 1 base; bases outside gene matches: 16. This CDR3 has 19 amino acids. The CDR3 spells CASLPSPSGRARGTDTQYF. CDR3 coding DNA: TGTGCCAGCTTGCCTTCGCCTAGCGGGAGGGCCCGGGGCACAGATACGCAGTATTTT. Together with reference TRBV7-9 and TRBJ2-3, the CDR3 gives the full variable domain: DTGVSQNPRHKITKRGQNVTFRCDPISEHNRLYWYRQTLGQGPEFLTYFQNEAQLEKSRLLSDRFSAERPKGSFSTLEIQRTEQGDSAMYLCASLPSPSGRARGTDTQYFGPGTRLTVL.

This sequence joins TRBV10-3 and TRBJ2-1; 16 nucleotides align to TRBD2. The V and J ends lost 6 bases and 7 bases, in that order; junction bases with no gene match: 12. The CDR3 is made up of 18 amino acids. Looked up from germline, CDR1 is ENHRY and CDR2 is SYGVKD. Written as DNA, the CDR3 is TGTGCCATCAGCGATCCGGGACTAGCGGGAGGGCCGGGGAATGAGCAGTTCTTC. Encoded protein: CAISDPGLAGGPGNEQFF.

The V and J genes are TRBV7-7 and TRBJ2-7, with a weak D call TRBD1 (5 bases). The CDR3 is 13 residues long. V was clipped by 5 bases and J by 5 bases, with 13 bases between them. Germline loops: CDR1 SSHAT, CDR2 FNYEAQ (reference sequence). CDR3 in DNA: TGTGCCAGCAGCCCGAGCCAGGGAAACGAGCAGTACTTC. This translates into CASSPSQGNEQYF.

J is TRBJ2-7 and V is TRBV5-4; 10 nucleotides agree with TRBD2. The V gene end was trimmed by 3 bases and the J gene end by 7 bases; junction bases not matched to a gene: 10. CDR3 length: 15 residues. CDR1 and CDR2 (germline): SGHNT, YYREEE (reference sequence). CDR3 DNA: TGTGCCAGCAGCTATCTAGCGGGAGCAGCCGGGGAGCAGTACTTC. Protein product: CASSYLAGAAGEQYF. The whole variable domain, remainder taken from reference TRBV5-4 and TRBJ2-7, is ETGVTQSPTHLIKTRGQQVTLRCSSQSGHNTVSWYQQALGQGPQFIFQYYREEENGRGNFPPRFSGLQFPNYSSELNVNALELDDSALYLCASSYLAGAAGEQYFGPGTRLTVT.

V gene TRBV6-5 combines with J gene TRBJ1-4; D not resolved. The CDR3 is made up of 14 amino acids. CDR1 and CDR2 from the germline V gene are MNHEY and SVGAGI. The V and J ends lost 6 bases and 6 bases respectively, with 14 bases between them. The CDR3 DNA sequence: TGTGCCAGCAGCCCCGACGCCTACGATGAAAAACTGTTTTTT. This sequence encodes CASSPDAYDEKLFF.

The chain combines TRBV5-6 with TRBJ2-7; 9 positions match TRBD2. CDR1 is SGHDT and CDR2 is YYEEEE in the germline V gene. Trimming cost V 4 bases and J 3 bases; bases outside gene matches: 8. The CDR3 has 15 residues. In DNA, the CDR3 is TGTGCCAGCAGCCCGTCGGGTAGCGGGAGCTACGAGCAGTACTTC. As protein: CASSPSGSGSYEQYF.

The J gene is TRBJ2-5, the V gene TRBV28; D uncertain. The CDR3 has 13 amino acids. Germline CDR1 is MDHEN and CDR2 is SYDVKM. V gave up 5 bases and J gave up 1 base, with 8 bases separating them. The CDR3 coding sequence is TGTGCCAGCAGTGAGCAATTCCAAGAGACCCAGTACTTC. Protein sequence: CASSEQFQETQYF.

V usage is TRBV27 and J usage is TRBJ2-1; unclear D gene. CDR3 size: 13 residues. Between the trimmed V and J ends, which lost 6 bases and 0 bases, there was a span of 6 bases. Germline CDR1 reads MNHEY; CDR2 reads SMNVEV (reference sequence). CDR3 protein: CASRGSSYNEQFF. The CDR3 nucleotides read TGTGCCAGCAGGGGTAGCTCCTACAATGAGCAGTTCTTC.

The genes are TRBV29-1 and TRBJ2-1; no clear D. The CDR3 length is 14 residues. Germline CDR1 SQVTM, CDR2 ANQGSEA. V lost 6 bases and J 2 bases, leaving 14 bases between the germline ends. The CDR3: CSVGRAEAYNEQFF. The CDR3 DNA reads TGCAGCGTCGGAAGGGCAGAAGCCTACAATGAGCAGTTCTTC.

This clone has only a few counts. The chain recombines TRBV27 with TRBJ1-2, with unresolved D. Germline-derived CDR1 and CDR2 are MNHEY and SMNVEV (reference sequence). The ends were cut back, 5 bases at V and 3 bases at J, with 19 bases in the middle. The CDR3 covers 16 residues. CDR3 loop: CASSPTQEGLDYGYTF. DNA for the CDR3: TGTGCCAGCAGTCCTACCCAGGAGGGTTTGGACTATGGCTACACCTTC.

This chain links TRBV7-2 with TRBJ2-1; maybe TRBD2 (6 bases). The germline CDR1 and CDR2 sequences are SGHTA and FQGNSA. The V end lost 2 bases, the J end lost 4 bases, and 12 bases lay between the germline ends. This CDR3 contains 15 residues. The DNA of the CDR3 is TGTGCCAGCAGCTTATCTGGTAGCGGTTACAATGAGCAGTTCTTC. As protein: CASSLSGSGYNEQFF.

This clone was recorded once. This chain uses TRBV11-2 with TRBJ2-3; 10 positions agree with TRBD2. V lost 5 bases, J lost 6 bases, and 8 bases stayed unmatched. Germline V CDR1 and CDR2: SGHAT, FQNNGV. CDR3 length: 15 amino acids. CDR3 DNA: TGTGCCAGCAGCCCTAGCGGGAGTACCGGGGATACGCAGTATTTT. Its protein product is CASSPSGSTGDTQYF.

The rearrangement links TRBV4-1 to TRBJ2-3; TRBD1 aligns across 9 bases. With V trimmed by 6 bases and J by 6 bases, 10 bases remained unmatched. The CDR3 consists of 15 residues. Per germline, CDR1 MGHRA and CDR2 YSYEKL. The CDR3 here is CASRESGTGKDTQYF. CDR3 nucleotides: TGCGCCAGCAGGGAATCCGGGACAGGGAAGGATACGCAGTATTTT.

The chain uses TRBV4-3 and TRBJ2-7, with unresolved D. Trimming removed 0 bases at V and 0 bases at J, with 12 bases between. CDR3 size: 16 residues. Germline CDR1 LGHNA, CDR2 YSLEER. The DNA of the CDR3 is TGCGCCAGCAGCCAAGATCAAAGGCTGAGCTCCTACGAGCAGTACTTC. Amino acid sequence: CASSQDQRLSSYEQYF.

This clone has only one observation. The chain recombines TRBV7-2 with TRBJ2-7, with D maybe TRBD1 (6 bases). The CDR3 is made up of 16 amino acids. With 1 base removed from V and 2 bases from J, the gap between germline ends came to 15 bases. CDR1 and CDR2 from the germline V gene are SGHTA and FQGNSA. The CDR3 region is CASSLGMGTHTYEQYF. CDR3 DNA sequence: TGTGCCAGCAGCTTAGGTATGGGGACACATACCTACGAGCAGTACTTC.